One sample yielded the 20 T cell receptor beta chains listed below, sequenced in a study of T cells in Graves' hyperthyroidism and ophthalmopathy. Amplification of TCR beta CDR3 regions was performed using RNA transcripts as template. The HTBI primer set drove a first-round RT-PCR of the TCR CDR3. TCRdb re-called the multiplex PCR reads with MiXCR, one entry per CDR3 protein. The repertoire includes fewer than 800,000 distinct CDR3 sequences, roughly 15% of them detected once, and 8.4% sits in the top ten. Material for sequencing was blood. Receptor source: a man in his late teens or twenties with Graves' hyperthyroidism.

The chain joins TRBV6-5 to TRBJ1-5; D might be TRBD1 (6 bases). Germline V gives CDR1 MNHEY, CDR2 SVGAGI. The CDR3 spans 13 residues. Trimming cost V 7 bases and J 11 bases, with 18 bases left between them. The CDR3 here is CASTRGWDQSQHF. In nucleotides, the CDR3 is TGTGCCAGCACCAGGGGCTGGGACCAGTCCCAGCATTTT.

The chain links TRBV2 to TRBJ2-7; possible D gene TRBD1, 5 bases. The germline CDR1 and CDR2 sequences are SNHLY and FYNNEI. This CDR3 comprises 12 residues. The germline V and J ends were trimmed by 6 bases and 3 bases, with 9 bases remaining between them. CDR3 in amino acids: CASRDTFYEQYF. DNA for the CDR3: TGTGCCAGCAGGGACACATTCTACGAGCAGTACTTC.

The gene calls are TRBV7-9 and TRBJ1-1; D gene unclear. From germline, CDR1 is SEHNR and CDR2 FQNEAQ (reference sequence). CDR3 length: 14 amino acids. The V end lost 5 bases, the J end lost 0 bases, and 10 bases lay between the germline ends. The CDR3 DNA follows: TGTGCCAGCAGCCTAAGCGCTATGAACACTGAAGCTTTCTTT. Its translation: CASSLSAMNTEAFF.

The rearrangement joins TRBV20-1 to TRBJ1-1; possibly TRBD1 for D (6 bases). The germline V gene encodes CDR1 DFQATT and CDR2 SNEGSKA (reference sequence). The V end was cut by 6 bases, the J end by 1 base, with 12 bases between. This CDR3 has 13 residues. The CDR3 DNA reads TGCAGTGCCGAGGGGGTTGAGAACACTGAAGCTTTCTTT. Translating it yields CSAEGVENTEAFF.

This clonotype was seen ten or more times. V is TRBV18 and J is TRBJ2-5, with TRBD1 as a possible D gene (6 bases). The CDR3 has 15 amino acids. Trimming removed 4 bases at V and 1 base at J, with 13 bases between. Germline CDR1 is KGHSH and CDR2 is LQKENI. The CDR3 coding sequence is TGTGCCAGCTCACTATGGACAGCACTCCAAGAGACCCAGTACTTC. Translating it yields CASSLWTALQETQYF. Full variable domain (remainder filled in from reference TRBV18 and TRBJ2-5): NAGVMQNPRHLVRRRGQEARLRCSPMKGHSHVYWYRQLPEEGLKFMVYLQKENIIDESGMPKERFSAEFPKEGPSILRIQQVVRGDSAAYFCASSLWTALQETQYFGPGTRLLVL.

This clonotype was counted between two and nine times. A much larger clone lies a single base off, so this may be a read error. This chain joins TRBV13 and TRBJ2-1, with 12 bases that match TRBD2. The CDR3 runs 16 residues. Germline CDR1 is PRHDT and CDR2 is FYEKMQ (reference sequence). In nucleotides, the CDR3 is TGTGCCAGCAGCTCCCCCGGGACTAGCGGGTACAATGGGCAGTTCTTC. Its translation is CASSSPGTSGYNGQFF.

The J gene is TRBJ2-1, the V gene TRBV2, with 9 bases lining up with TRBD2. Germline V gene data show CDR1 as SNHLY and CDR2 as FYNNEI. Trimming took 7 bases from V and 6 from J; bases not matched to a gene: 7. This CDR3 is built from 14 residues. CDR3 sequence: CASNGGRGPNEQFF. The CDR3, as DNA: TGTGCCAGCAACGGCGGGAGGGGTCCCAATGAGCAGTTCTTC.

This clonotype appeared a few times. The chain links TRBV7-2 to TRBJ1-6, with D tentatively TRBD1 (5 bases). The CDR3 consists of 14 residues. V lost 6 bases to trimming and J lost 7 bases, with 13 bases between them. The germline V gene has CDR1 SGHTA and CDR2 FQGNSA. CDR3 DNA sequence: TGTGCCAGCAGAATAACGAGGGGCAATTCACCCCTCCACTTT. Translated, it gives CASRITRGNSPLHF.

This clonotype was picked up a small number of times. The chain is built from TRBV20-1 and TRBJ2-7; D is uncertain. The CDR3 is 14 residues long. The V gene lost 2 bases and the J gene lost 1 base, with 12 bases spanning the gap. The germline gives CDR1 DFQATT, CDR2 SNEGSKA (reference sequence). The CDR3 is CSARSAGGSYEQYF. The CDR3, as DNA: TGCAGTGCTAGATCAGCAGGTGGATCCTACGAGCAGTACTTC.

This clonotype was counted at least ten times. The chain is built from TRBV20-1 and TRBJ1-1; D not resolved. There are 15 residues in the CDR3. Germline CDR1 reads DFQATT; CDR2 reads SNEGSKA (reference sequence). Trimming removed 3 bases from V and 3 bases from J, with 17 bases in between. Here the CDR3 DNA reads TGCAGTGCTAGGGCCTTACTCGCGTCTTACACTGAAGCTTTCTTT. Translation: CSARALLASYTEAFF.

The chain links TRBV7-2 to TRBJ1-2; D perhaps matches TRBD1 (5 bases). Trimming took off 7 bases at V and 2 bases at J, with 20 bases between the two ends. Germline V gene sequence: CDR1 SGHTA, CDR2 FQGNSA. There are 16 residues in the CDR3. DNA of the CDR3: TGTGCCAGCACCCCCCGAGCGGGCAGGGTGAACTATGGCTACACCTTC. This translates into CASTPRAGRVNYGYTF. Using reference TRBV7-2 and TRBJ1-2 for the parts outside the CDR3, the full variable domain is GAGVSQSPSNKVTEKGKDVELRCDPISGHTALYWYRQSLGQGLEFLIYFQGNSAPDKSGLPSDRFSAERTGGSVSTLTIQRTQQEDSAVYLCASTPRAGRVNYGYTFGSGTRLTVV.

This clonotype has at least ten counts. The rearrangement joins TRBV11-1 to TRBJ2-7, with D perhaps assigned TRBD1 or TRBD2 (7 bases each). The germline gives CDR1 SGHAT, CDR2 FQDESV (reference sequence). Trimming stripped 5 bases from V and 3 bases from J, with 17 bases between. CDR3 length: 15 amino acids. The CDR3 nucleotides read TGTGCCAGCAGCCAAGCGGGACAGAAGGTCTACGAGCAGTACTTC. Residues: CASSQAGQKVYEQYF.

The chain couples TRBV9 to TRBJ2-1; D may be TRBD2 (5 bases). V dropped 0 bases and J dropped 2 bases, with 12 bases sitting between them. Per germline, CDR1 SGDLS and CDR2 YYNGEE. The CDR3 has 16 amino acids. CDR3 nucleotide sequence: TGTGCCAGCAGCGTAGCCAGCGGTACCCCCTACAATGAGCAGTTCTTC. This gives the protein CASSVASGTPYNEQFF.

The chain joins TRBV5-1 to TRBJ2-1; D is uncertain. CDR1 and CDR2 from the germline V gene are SGHRS and YFSETQ. Trimming left V 2 bases short and J 0 bases short, with 9 bases between. The CDR3 covers 15 residues. CDR3 nucleotides: TGCGCCAGCAGCTTTAGCATGAGCTCCTACAATGAGCAGTTCTTC. Protein product: CASSFSMSSYNEQFF.

The V call is TRBV4-2, the J call TRBJ1-1, with D unresolved. CDR1 is LGHNA and CDR2 is YNFKEQ in the germline V gene. This CDR3 contains 15 residues. V was pared by 0 bases and J by 4 bases, with 12 bases between. The CDR3 region is CASSQEPRSGTEAFF. Written as DNA, the CDR3 is TGTGCCAGCAGCCAAGAACCCAGATCGGGCACTGAAGCTTTCTTT.

The chain couples TRBV19 to TRBJ1-6; weak D call: TRBD1 (5 bases). V was clipped by 4 bases and J by 7 bases, with 11 bases between them. CDR1 and CDR2 (germline): LNHDA, SQIVND (reference sequence). The CDR3 is made up of 14 amino acids. The CDR3 nucleotides are TGTGCCAGTAGTACCCGGACACGAAATTCACCCCTCCACTTT. This translates into CASSTRTRNSPLHF.

This clonotype has ten or more counts. This sequence joins TRBV28 and TRBJ1-1, with 7 bases that match TRBD1. The CDR3 consists of 14 residues. CDR1 is MDHEN and CDR2 is SYDVKM in the germline V gene. V was pared by 4 bases and J by 6 bases, with 8 bases of the junction left unmatched. As DNA, the CDR3 is TGTGCCAGCAGTTCTTCCCGACAGGGCGCTGAAGCTTTCTTT. It encodes CASSSSRQGAEAFF.

This clonotype was counted only a few times. The chain joins TRBV18 to TRBJ1-3; no definite D call. The length of the CDR3 is 19 residues. Trimming removed 4 bases from V and 2 bases from J, with 24 bases in between. Germline V lookup: CDR1 KGHSH, CDR2 LQKENI. The CDR3 nucleotides are TGTGCCAGCTCACTACGGTTCAGTGATTTTAGGCCCGCTGGAAACACCATATATTTT. It encodes CASSLRFSDFRPAGNTIYF.

This clonotype was detected many times. The chain couples TRBV6-2 or TRBV6-3 to TRBJ2-1; D is unclear. V was clipped by 6 bases and J by 8 bases, with 11 bases between them. CDR3 length: 12 amino acids. The germline V gene encodes CDR1 MNHEY and CDR2 SVGEGT. The CDR3 DNA is TGTGCCAGCAGCCCAACCACGGATGAGCAGTTCTTC. Protein sequence: CASSPTTDEQFF.

The chain employs TRBV4-2 and TRBJ2-3, with TRBD2 identical over 10 bases. Germline assignment: CDR1 LGHNA and CDR2 YNFKEQ. The CDR3 sequence is 16 residues long. The V and J ends lost 0 bases and 4 bases, in that order; junction bases with no gene match: 4. The CDR3 nucleotides read TGTGCCAGCAGCCAAGAATGGAGCGGGAGGGCAGATACGCAGTATTTT. It specifies CASSQEWSGRADTQYF.